A selection of T cell receptor beta chains follows, all from one sample in a study of PD-1 blockade in classical Hodgkin lymphoma. Clones were read by immunoSEQ multiplex PCR, and TCRdb kept only the in-frame ones, dropping some. Of about 30,000 clones listed, 88% were seen once; the top ten hold 1% to 1.5%. Sequenced input: CD4+ T cells from blood. These receptors came from a human donor with classical Hodgkin lymphoma. The CDR3 runs from the conserved cysteine through the conserved F or W.

TRBV2	14	CASSDRVGTDTQYF
TRBV5-4	12	CASSSVARGYTF
TRBV2	10	CASRVETQYF
TRBV4-1	13	CASSQYPRGEQFF
TRBV18	12	CASSPSPNEQYF
TRBV6-1	13	CASSEGQASRAFF
TRBV7-9	16	CASSLRTASSGNTIYF
TRBV2	14	CASSGTTGGTEAFF
TRBV9	16	CASSPPGPSDNQPQHF
TRBV7-9	15	CASSLAGTGHYGYTF
TRBV7-9	16	CASKTLGTSRHDEQFF
TRBV5-1	11	CASSGQETQYF
TRBV9	12	CASSVVGGTQYF
TRBV7-9	13	CASSLVRAVEQYF
TRBV9	14	CASSATGGPYGYTF
TRBV7-9	16	CAGSLGPGQAPHGYTF
TRBV18	13	CASSPPGSGWLSF
TRBV5-1	14	CASRYDRLPSGYTF
TRBV5-1	14	CASSLGQGDDEQYF
TRBV5-1	17	CASSLELAGGGENIQYF
TRBV5-1	16	CASSSGLAGGTGELFF
TRBV7-9	15	CASSAGQGLSEELFF
TRBV15	12	CATSRDNLPQHF
TRBV7-9	11	CASSRDTEAFF
TRBV2	14	CASSEAGGGETQYF
TRBV30	15	CAWILNSQAGNTIYF
TRBV6-6	13	CASSRAQEETQYF
TRBV10-3	14	CAISALGVSGELFF
TRBV5-4	16	CASTLGGPSGANVLTF
TRBV29-1	14	CSVVGGRGYNEQFF
TRBV5-1	15	CASSPGQGVTGELFF
TRBV6-1	14	CASTPGTAGTEAFF
TRBV5-1	13	CASSLKGGETQYF
TRBV11-2	14	CASSPGAGGETQYF
TRBV7-3	15	CASSLSGAVHNEQFF
TRBV6-5	15	CASSYSPGRNEKLFF
TRBV6-5	13	CASSYTGGTEAFF
TRBV10-3	16	CAISESTGSSYNEQFF
TRBV15	15	CATSRGQGVDETQYF
TRBV27	11	CASGRPYEQYF
TRBV10-3	12	CAISAGEIGAFF
TRBV4-1	15	CASSRGEVGYNEQFF
TRBV7-6	15	CASSLRPGGQETQYF
TRBV5-1	18	CASSVTGNRPAGANVLTF
TRBV7-9	15	CASSLAEVHTGELFF
TRBV6-5	15	CASSYGTGGLGGYTF
TRBV13	13	CASSLGPEGEQFF
TRBV28	19	CASSSGASLPSMGSNEQFF
TRBV15	14	CATSKTWQGTEAFF
TRBV5-8	12	CAGRGPYYGYTF
TRBV11-3	12	CASSGITEDQYF
TRBV27	15	CASSLIRSGANVLTF
TRBV6-5	15	CASRRQGGDNQPQHF
TRBV11-2	14	CASSTLQGSYGYTF
TRBV7-9	12	CASRGRGYEQYF
TRBV2	16	CASSLTGHRGTGELFF
TRBV5-5	14	CASSHDSGPYEQYF